One T cell receptor (beta chain) is described in this entry. The sample comes from a study of blood T cell repertoires in COVID-19. The CDR3 sequence is 11 residues long. V lost 5 bases, J lost 1 base, and 5 bases lay in between. The V gene's germline CDR1 is SQVTM and CDR2 ANQGSEA. Method: immunoSEQ multiplex PCR; TCRdb's copy keeps in-frame clones and lacks some. The data show hundreds of thousands of clones, 88% seen once. The sample was peripheral blood. This TCR was recovered from a woman in her 70s with COVID-19, enrolled during active disease. J is TRBJ1-1 and V is TRBV29-1, with unresolved D. The CDR3 bases are TGCAGCGTTACAGAGAACACTGAAGCTTTCTTT. This translates into CSVTENTEAFF.